A selection of T cell receptor beta chains follows, all from one sample in a study of blood T cells in healthy people across ages. TCRdb re-derived calls from the 5' RACE reads in MiXCR, one entry per CDR3 protein. The sample lists roughly 830,000 distinct CDR3 sequences; around 62% were seen once. What was sequenced was blood. The receptor set was obtained from a man aged 25-45 years in good health. Both conserved end residues are part of each CDR3. The D gene is left open where the match is weak. Rows give clone size only sometimes, using once, few, many, or a class for an expanded clone.

clone_size,d_call,j_call,v_call,cdr3_aa,cdr3_nt
once,.,TRBJ2-7,TRBV30,CAWRSYSYEQYF,TGTGCCTGGAGGTCATATTCGTACGAGCAGTACTTC
.,.,TRBJ1-1,TRBV7-6,CASSLGHRDEAFF,TGTGCCAGCAGCCTAGGCCACAGGGATGAAGCTTTCTTT
few,TRBD1,TRBJ2-4,TRBV7-2,CASSSTGGRGIPQYF,TGTGCCAGCAGCTCCACAGGGGGTAGAGGGATACCTCAGTACTTC
.,.,TRBJ2-1,TRBV7-3,CAGSLDMQKVFPQFF,TGTGCCGGCAGCCTAGACATGCAAAAGGTGTTCCCCCAGTTCTTC
.,.,TRBJ2-7,TRBV12-3/TRBV12-4,CASSLGRTHEQYF,TGTGCCAGCAGTTTGGGCAGGACTCACGAGCAGTACTTC
.,TRBD2,TRBJ2-7,TRBV20-1,CSAPGLADSSYEQYF,TGCAGTGCGCCCGGACTAGCGGACAGCTCCTACGAGCAGTACTTC
.,TRBD2,TRBJ2-1,TRBV3-1,CASSSAGARYNEQFF,TGTGCCAGCAGCTCAGCGGGGGCCCGCTACAATGAGCAGTTCTTC
few,TRBD2,TRBJ2-5,TRBV7-2,CASSTQMALAGGPLETQYF,TGTGCCAGCAGCACCCAGATGGCTCTAGCGGGGGGGCCACTAGAGACCCAGTACTTC
once,TRBD2,TRBJ2-2,TRBV20-1,CSGEAGGKNTGELFF,TGCAGTGGGGAAGCGGGGGGGAAGAACACCGGGGAGCTGTTTTTT
.,.,TRBJ1-5,TRBV20-1,CSARDLGQDSNQPQHF,TGCAGTGCTAGAGATCTGGGCCAGGATAGCAATCAGCCCCAGCATTTT
.,TRBD1,TRBJ1-5,TRBV7-9,CASSEQGARQPQHF,TGTGCCAGCAGCGAACAGGGGGCGCGTCAGCCCCAGCATTTT
.,TRBD2,TRBJ2-7,TRBV29-1,CSVEDRRAGGGAEQYF,TGCAGCGTTGAAGATAGAAGGGCGGGGGGCGGTGCCGAGCAGTACTTC
.,.,TRBJ1-2,TRBV12-5,CASGTPKISYTF,TGTGCTAGTGGTACCCCCAAAATAAGCTACACCTTC
.,TRBD2,TRBJ2-1,TRBV5-1,CASCLGGALPNEQFF,TGCGCCAGCTGCCTCGGGGGGGCCCTCCCCAATGAGCAGTTCTTC
few,.,TRBJ2-1,TRBV12-3/TRBV12-4,CASSLRLREAYNEQFF,TGTGCCAGCAGTTTACGGCTCAGGGAAGCCTACAATGAGCAGTTCTTC
.,.,TRBJ1-5,TRBV3-1,CASSPIFGQPQHF,TGTGCCAGCAGCCCTATTTTCGGTCAGCCCCAGCATTTT
many,TRBD2,TRBJ2-1,TRBV29-1,CSVEIAGGGNEQFF,TGCAGCGTTGAAATAGCGGGCGGGGGGAATGAGCAGTTCTTC
few,TRBD2,TRBJ2-7,TRBV4-2,CASSPGTSGGTLSSYEQYF,TGTGCCAGCAGCCCGGGGACTAGCGGGGGGACCTTAAGCTCCTACGAGCAGTACTTC
.,TRBD1,TRBJ2-2,TRBV7-2,CASTQRGQENTGELFF,TGTGCCAGCACCCAGCGAGGACAGGAGAACACCGGGGAGCTGTTTTTT
few,TRBD1,TRBJ1-2,TRBV20-1,CSARLDRVTGYTF,TGCAGTGCTCGTTTGGACAGGGTAACCGGCTACACCTTC
once,TRBD2,TRBJ2-5,TRBV12-3/TRBV12-4,CASSFSVAGARETQYF,TGTGCCAGCAGTTTTTCGGTAGCGGGGGCGCGAGAGACCCAGTACTTC
.,TRBD2,TRBJ2-3,TRBV4-3,CAGSQDRAGVSTDTQYF,TGCGCCGGCAGCCAAGATAGAGCGGGGGTTAGCACAGATACGCAGTATTTT
.,.,TRBJ1-2,TRBV7-9,CAGKRGVHNYGYTF,TGTGCCGGCAAGCGGGGAGTACATAACTATGGCTACACCTTC
.,TRBD1,TRBJ1-2,TRBV7-9,CASSYGTADFYGYTF,TGTGCCAGCAGCTACGGGACAGCGGATTTCTATGGCTACACCTTC
.,TRBD2,TRBJ2-3,TRBV7-3,CASSLAAGGTDTQYF,TGTGCCAGCAGCTTAGCCGCGGGGGGTACAGATACGCAGTATTTT
once,TRBD1,TRBJ1-2,TRBV12-3/TRBV12-4,CASSLNPGGFSGYTF,TGTGCCAGCAGTTTAAATCCAGGGGGGTTCAGTGGCTACACCTTC
.,.,TRBJ2-7,TRBV6-5,CASSPLPTGIYEQYF,TGTGCCAGCAGCCCCCTACCCACAGGGATCTACGAGCAGTACTTC
.,.,TRBJ2-1,TRBV18,CASSPAVSNEQFF,TGTGCCAGCTCTCCTGCGGTGTCGAATGAGCAGTTCTTC
.,.,TRBJ2-2,TRBV7-9,CASSLVIKNTGELFF,TGTGCCAGCAGCTTAGTTATAAAGAACACCGGGGAGCTGTTTTTT
.,.,TRBJ2-3,TRBV5-1,CASSLEPGAHTQYF,TGCGCCAGCAGCTTGGAGCCGGGGGCGCATACGCAGTATTTT
.,TRBD2,TRBJ2-1,TRBV7-2,CASSLAPRGARSEQFF,TGTGCCAGCAGCTTAGCGCCGCGGGGGGCCCGAAGTGAGCAGTTCTTC
.,.,TRBJ2-5,TRBV25-1,CASSEYIQAETQYF,TGTGCCAGCAGTGAATATATTCAGGCGGAGACCCAGTACTTC
few,TRBD2,TRBJ2-5,TRBV7-2,CASSSPSGVGTQYF,TGTGCCAGCAGTAGTCCTAGCGGGGTGGGGACCCAGTACTTC
many,.,TRBJ2-1,TRBV6-6,CASSGNNEQFF,TGTGCCAGCAGCGGGAACAATGAGCAGTTCTTC
few,.,TRBJ1-6,TRBV9,CASSTQGTSSPLHF,TGTGCCAGCAGCACTCAGGGGACTTCTTCACCCCTCCACTTT
.,TRBD2,TRBJ2-7,TRBV29-1,CSGDTAKTSGGRLVYGYEQYF,TGCAGCGGAGACACTGCAAAGACTAGCGGGGGAAGGCTAGTCTACGGCTATGAGCAGTACTTC
once,.,TRBJ2-3,TRBV9,CASSRWGGTDTQYF,TGTGCCAGCAGCCGGTGGGGCGGCACAGATACGCAGTATTTT
many,.,TRBJ1-1,TRBV27,CASIPRASLNTEAFF,TGTGCCAGCATCCCACGGGCATCCCTGAACACTGAAGCTTTCTTT
.,TRBD1,TRBJ2-6,TRBV4-2,CASSQDGTGNGANVLTF,TGTGCCAGCAGCCAAGATGGGACAGGAAACGGGGCCAACGTCCTGACTTTC
.,TRBD1,TRBJ2-1,TRBV7-3,CASSLTWKGTASYNEQFF,TGTGCCAGCAGCTTAACATGGAAGGGGACAGCCTCCTACAATGAGCAGTTCTTC
.,TRBD1,TRBJ1-2,TRBV20-1,CSARGTGIPLNYGYTF,TGCAGTGCTAGAGGGACAGGGATCCCCCTTAACTATGGCTACACCTTC
.,.,TRBJ1-6,TRBV5-1,CASSAPGDSSPPHF,TGCGCCAGCAGCGCACCAGGGGATTCATCACCCCCCCACTTT
.,TRBD1,TRBJ2-7,TRBV7-2,CATGPGRRQGAEQYF,TGTGCCACCGGCCCCGGGAGACGACAGGGGGCAGAGCAGTACTTC
.,.,TRBJ2-3,TRBV7-9,CASSHRKSSTGTQYF,TGTGCCAGCAGCCACAGGAAATCTAGCACAGGTACGCAGTATTTT
.,.,TRBJ1-5,TRBV20-1,CSARADEGVQPQHF,TGCAGTGCTAGAGCGGACGAGGGGGTTCAGCCCCAGCATTTT